The 6 T cell receptor beta chains given below trace back to one sample, sequenced in a study of tissue T cells after allogeneic stem cell transplantation. Assay: immunoSEQ multiplex PCR; the TCRdb copy retains only in-frame clones and omits some. This sample yields fewer than 6,500 clones, of which approximately 71% are seen a single time; roughly 26% belongs to the top ten. This specimen consisted of tissue from the stomach, obtained at autopsy. Receptors originate from a woman aged 18-49 years with breast cancer.

The chain combines TRBV10-2 with TRBJ1-1; TRBD1 might be the D (5 bases). The germline V gene encodes CDR1 WSHSY and CDR2 SAAADI. This CDR3 has 15 amino acids. Trimming removed 3 bases from V and 0 bases from J, with 11 bases in between. CDR3 sequence (DNA): TGCGCCAGCAGTGACCCGGGACGGATGAACACTGAAGCTTTCTTT. It encodes CASSDPGRMNTEAFF.

Sample share makes this clone large. The chain uses TRBV7-3 and TRBJ2-2; TRBD2 agrees at 11 bases. CDR1 SGHTA and CDR2 FQGTGA come from the germline V gene. V shed 5 bases and J 7 bases; nucleotides not matched to a gene: 12. This CDR3 has 17 residues. The CDR3 region is CASSLTLLAGEGGELFF. The DNA of the CDR3 is TGTGCCAGCAGCCTGACCCTACTAGCGGGAGAGGGCGGGGAGCTGTTTTTT.

V and J are TRBV10-1 and TRBJ2-1, with a possible D match to TRBD2 (5 bases). The CDR3 runs 14 residues. Germline V gene data show CDR1 as WNHNN and CDR2 as SYGVQD (reference sequence). V dropped 7 bases and J dropped 10 bases, with 20 bases sitting between them. The CDR3 DNA is TGCGCCAGCAAAATAGCGTCGCCGGTGACGGAGCAGTTCTTC. Translated, it gives CASKIASPVTEQFF.

Judged by abundance, this clone is medium-sized (0.01 to 0.1%). V and J are TRBV3-1 (or the pseudogene TRBV3-2) and TRBJ1-5; a possible D gene is TRBD1 (6 bases). V lost 6 bases, J lost 5 bases, and 17 bases lay in between. There are 15 residues in the CDR3. Germline-derived CDR1 and CDR2 are LGHDT and YNNKEL (reference sequence). DNA of the CDR3: TGTGCCAGCAGTCCCGGACAGCAGATTTATCAGCCCCAGCATTTT. This gives the protein CASSPGQQIYQPQHF.

This clone was seen a few times. The rearrangement uses TRBV14 and TRBJ1-3; TRBD1 is a possible D gene (5 bases). The length of the CDR3 is 16 residues. Trimming shortened V by 0 bases and J by 2 bases, and 11 bases separated the two germline ends. The V gene's germline CDR1 is SGHDN and CDR2 FVKESK. DNA for the CDR3: TGTGCCAGCAGCCAAGATCTTCCAGGGACTGGAAACACCATATATTTT. This gives the protein CASSQDLPGTGNTIYF.

For the CDR3, the DNA is TGTGCCAGCACCTACCGATGGGGTTCGAACACTGAAGCTTTCTTT. It specifies CASTYRWGSNTEAFF. V gene TRBV7-9 combines with J gene TRBJ1-1, with D uncertain. Trimming cost V 7 bases and J 1 base, with 16 bases left between them. CDR1 and CDR2 (germline): SEHNR, FQNEAQ (reference sequence). This CDR3 is 15 amino acids long.